The entry below gives a single TCR beta chain sequence along with its context. The data originate from a study of blood T cell repertoires in COVID-19. CDR3 length: 16 amino acids. The V gene's germline CDR1 is MNHEY and CDR2 SVGEGT. Trimming removed 8 bases from V and 8 bases from J; junction bases left unmatched: 11. Method: immunoSEQ multiplex PCR; TCRdb's copy keeps in-frame clones and lacks some. This sample yields more than 200,000 clones, of which 70% to 90% are seen a single time; approximately 2.2% belongs to the top ten. Sequenced: peripheral blood. The rearrangement uses TRBV6-2 or TRBV6-3 and TRBJ1-6, with 11 bases that match TRBD1. This receptor was taken from a woman aged 40 to 50 who had recovered from COVID-19. The CDR3 DNA reads TGTGCCAGCCGCCCTACCCGGACAGGGGGCGATTCACCCCTCCACTTT. Its protein is CASRPTRTGGDSPLHF.